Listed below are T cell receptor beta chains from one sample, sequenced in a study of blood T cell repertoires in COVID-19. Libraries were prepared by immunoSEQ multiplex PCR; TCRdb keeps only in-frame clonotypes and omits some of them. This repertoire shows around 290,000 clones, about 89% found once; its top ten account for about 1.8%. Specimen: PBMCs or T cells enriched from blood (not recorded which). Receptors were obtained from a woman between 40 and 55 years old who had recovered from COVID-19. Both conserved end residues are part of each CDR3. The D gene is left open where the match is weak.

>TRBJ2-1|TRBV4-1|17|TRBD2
CASRSGTSGRALNEQFF
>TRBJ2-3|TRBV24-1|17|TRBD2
CATSDPGGPSGADTQYF
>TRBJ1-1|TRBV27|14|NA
CASSLRFGGGEAFF
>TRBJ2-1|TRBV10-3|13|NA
CAISGELSNEQFF
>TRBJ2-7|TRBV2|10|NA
CASNGYEQYF
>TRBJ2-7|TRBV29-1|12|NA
CSVVPSSYEQYF
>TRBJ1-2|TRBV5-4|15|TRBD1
CASSLDRQGANGYTF
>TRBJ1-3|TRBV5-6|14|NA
CASSLGQFGNTIYF
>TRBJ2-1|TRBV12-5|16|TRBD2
CASGSRVAGPYNEQFF
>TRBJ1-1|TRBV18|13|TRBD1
CASSPGTGSEAFF
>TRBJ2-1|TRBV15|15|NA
CATSREVATYNEQFF
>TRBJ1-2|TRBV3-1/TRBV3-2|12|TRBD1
CASRGQGRGYTF
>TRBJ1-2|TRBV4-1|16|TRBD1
CASSHGDGTGNYGYTF
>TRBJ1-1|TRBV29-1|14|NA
CSVEGRGAWTEAFF
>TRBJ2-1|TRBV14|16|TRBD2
CASSQVTSGGDNEQFF